The 18 T cell receptor beta chains below were found in one sample sequenced in a study of blood T cells in healthy people across ages. Alongside a J-beta primer mix, a sample-barcoded 5' primer served in a second PCR lasting roughly 6 to 11 cycles. A single record per CDR3 protein comes from TCRdb applying MiXCR to the 5' RACE reads. The repertoire holds about 1,000,000 distinct CDR3 sequences, with more than 40% as singletons. Sequences were obtained from blood. These receptor sequences come from a woman aged 60-75 years in good health.

The CDR3, as DNA: TGTGCCAGCAGTCCCTCACTAGCGGGGAGCACAGATACGCAGTATTTT. Amino acid sequence: CASSPSLAGSTDTQYF. V is TRBV6-5 and J is TRBJ2-3; 10 bases line up with TRBD2. The V segment lost 5 bases and the J segment 0 bases; nucleotides outside the gene matches: 5. The germline gives CDR1 MNHEY, CDR2 SVGAGI. This CDR3 is built from 16 residues.

The chain joins TRBV20-1 to TRBJ2-7, with D unclear. From germline, CDR1 is DFQATT and CDR2 SNEGSKA (reference sequence). Trimming took off 3 bases at V and 6 bases at J, with 9 bases between the two ends. The CDR3 runs 11 residues. CDR3 nucleotide sequence: TGCAGTGCTAGTAACATACTCGAGCAGTACTTC. Amino acids: CSASNILEQYF.

This chain joins TRBV5-1 and TRBJ2-7; D is unresolved. Gene TRBJ2-5 matches the end of the DNA better, so the J call may be wrong. The CDR3 contains 14 residues. CDR1 is SGHRS and CDR2 is YFSETQ in the germline V gene. The CDR3 DNA follows: TGCGCCAGCGGCCCCGAGATGGGCCCAGAGACCCAGTACTTC. Translation: CASGPEMGPETQYF.

This clonotype was detected a few times. This sequence joins TRBV20-1 and TRBJ2-5; 7 positions match TRBD1. V lost 3 bases, J lost 5 bases, and 9 bases stayed unmatched. This CDR3 contains 14 residues. Germline V gene lookup returns CDR1 DFQATT and CDR2 SNEGSKA (reference sequence). CDR3: CSARNPGGLETQYF. DNA of the CDR3: TGCAGTGCTAGGAACCCAGGGGGTCTGGAGACCCAGTACTTC.

The chain employs TRBV27 and TRBJ2-2; TRBD2 is a possible D gene (5 bases). CDR3 length equals 16 residues. Germline lookup yields CDR1 MNHEY and CDR2 SMNVEV (reference sequence). Trimming pared 6 bases from V and 2 bases from J, leaving 16 bases between. The CDR3 region is CASRPRGLVNTGELFF. DNA of the CDR3: TGTGCCAGCAGACCGCGAGGGTTGGTAAACACCGGGGAGCTGTTTTTT.

The chain recombines TRBV5-6 with TRBJ2-7, with D unclear. Trimming cost V 2 bases and J 5 bases, with 11 bases left between them. Germline V gene sequence: CDR1 SGHDT, CDR2 YYEEEE. The CDR3 length is 13 residues. DNA of the CDR3: TGTGCCAGCAGCTTCCGGGTCCGGGACGAGCAGTACTTC. As protein: CASSFRVRDEQYF.

J is TRBJ1-5 and V is TRBV6-6; 7 bases map to TRBD1. The CDR3 extends over 16 amino acids. Per germline, CDR1 MNHNY and CDR2 SVGAGI (reference sequence). The junction had 8 bases not matched to a gene; V was cut back by 2 bases and J by 4 bases. CDR3: CASSYPAGGGNQPQHF. CDR3 sequence (DNA): TGTGCCAGCAGTTACCCGGCAGGGGGTGGAAATCAGCCCCAGCATTTT.

Points on this clonotype: Being one base from a much bigger clone, this may be a read error. This sequence joins TRBV4-1 and TRBJ2-5; D is possibly TRBD2 (6 bases). V was cut by 0 bases and J by 3 bases, with 8 bases left in between. This CDR3 is 14 amino acids long. The germline V gene encodes CDR1 MGHRA and CDR2 YSYEKL. CDR3 protein: CASSQDWGEETQYF. DNA for the CDR3: TGCGCCAGCAGCCAAGATTGGGGGGAAGAGACCCAGTACTTC.

This clonotype came up many times. The gene calls are TRBV10-3 and TRBJ2-5; D not resolved. CDR1 is ENHRY, CDR2 SYGVKD, per germline. This CDR3 spans 13 amino acids. V was shortened by 8 bases and J by 5 bases, with 15 bases between the two germline ends. In DNA form, the CDR3 reads TGTGCCATCGGGTTGGGTTCCAGGGAGACCCAGTACTTC. This gives the protein CAIGLGSRETQYF.

The sample holds a few counts of this clonotype. V usage is TRBV4-1 and J usage is TRBJ2-1, with 8 bases that match TRBD2. Germline V gene data show CDR1 as MGHRA and CDR2 as YSYEKL. The ends lost 8 bases at V and 3 bases at J; junction bases unmatched: 9. The length of the CDR3 is 15 residues. CDR3 nucleotide sequence: TGCGCCAGCTGCCCACGGGAGGGCGACTACAATGAGCAGTTCTTC. It encodes CASCPREGDYNEQFF.

The chain employs TRBV28 and TRBJ1-4; D perhaps matches TRBD1 (5 bases). The CDR3 runs to 13 residues. V was shortened by 6 bases and J by 11 bases, with 16 bases between the two germline ends. Germline CDR1 MDHEN, CDR2 SYDVKM. CDR3: CASSSNPGRKLFF. The CDR3 DNA reads as TGTGCCAGCAGCTCCAACCCGGGACGTAAACTGTTTTTT.

V is TRBV5-1 and J is TRBJ2-1; TRBD2 aligns across 8 bases. The germline V gene encodes CDR1 SGHRS and CDR2 YFSETQ. CDR3 length: 16 residues. V was pared by 3 bases and J by 0 bases, with 5 bases of the junction left unmatched. The CDR3 nucleotides read TGCGCCAGCAGCTGGAAAAGCGGGAGCTCCTACAATGAGCAGTTCTTC. Protein: CASSWKSGSSYNEQFF.

In its sample, this clonotype was seen once. J is TRBJ2-2 and V is TRBV20-1; D may be TRBD2 (5 bases). The ends were cut back, 0 bases at V and 1 base at J, with 9 bases in the middle. CDR3 length: 15 residues. Germline values: CDR1 DFQATT, CDR2 SNEGSKA (reference sequence). CDR3 loop: CSARDRAGNTGELFF. The CDR3 DNA reads as TGCAGTGCTAGAGATCGGGCGGGGAACACCGGGGAGCTGTTTTTT.

There are a few counts of this clonotype. V gene TRBV20-1 combines with J gene TRBJ2-3; D unresolved. Trimming took off 6 bases at V and 0 bases at J, with 19 bases between the two ends. Germline V lookup: CDR1 DFQATT, CDR2 SNEGSKA (reference sequence). This CDR3 spans 16 amino acids. CDR3 nucleotides: TGCAGTGCCCTGTCGGCTGGCTGGGCTAGCACAGATACGCAGTATTTT. Amino acids: CSALSAGWASTDTQYF.

The chain recombines TRBV20-1 with TRBJ2-5; D may be TRBD1 or TRBD2 (6 bases each). The CDR3 sequence is 15 residues long. Germline loops: CDR1 DFQATT, CDR2 SNEGSKA (reference sequence). The V end was cut by 4 bases, the J end by 1 base, with 16 bases between. The CDR3 protein is CSATGPWGAQETQYF. The CDR3, as DNA: TGCAGTGCTACGGGACCTTGGGGGGCCCAAGAGACCCAGTACTTC.

This clonotype was picked up a small number of times. CDR3 residues: CASSWTGEVFYEQYF. In DNA form, the CDR3 reads TGTGCCAGCAGTTGGACAGGAGAGGTTTTCTACGAGCAGTACTTC. The rearrangement links TRBV28 to TRBJ2-7, with 7 bases aligning to TRBD1. There are 15 residues in the CDR3. CDR1 is MDHEN and CDR2 is SYDVKM in the germline V gene. J lost 3 bases, V lost 4 bases, and 9 bases had no gene match.

This clonotype has ten or more counts. This chain connects TRBV20-1 to TRBJ2-3; D is unclear. Between the trimmed V and J ends, which lost 3 bases and 0 bases, there was a span of 7 bases. The germline gives CDR1 DFQATT, CDR2 SNEGSKA (reference sequence). CDR3 length equals 13 residues. This chain's CDR3 is CSARAASTDTQYF. CDR3 nucleotide sequence: TGCAGTGCTAGGGCGGCTAGCACAGATACGCAGTATTTT.

This rearrangement joins TRBV4-2 to TRBJ2-1; no clear D gene. V dropped 0 bases and J dropped 7 bases, with 13 bases sitting between them. Germline V gene data show CDR1 as LGHNA and CDR2 as YNFKEQ. The CDR3 contains 15 residues. Here the CDR3 reads CASSQDITEYNEQFF. CDR3 nucleotides: TGTGCCAGCAGCCAAGATATAACGGAGTATAATGAGCAGTTCTTC.